Listed here are 24 T cell receptor beta chains from one sample, sequenced in a study of blood T cell repertoires in COVID-19. Some clones are missing from TCRdb's copy, which holds only in-frame ones; the method was immunoSEQ multiplex PCR. The sample carries approximately 290,000 clones, over 85% recorded once. Sequencing input: peripheral blood. Every receptor here comes from a woman aged 30 to 39 with COVID-19, enrolled during active disease.

The chain employs TRBV7-2 and TRBJ2-5, with 8 bases identical to TRBD2. Germline V CDR1 and CDR2: SGHTA, FQGNSA. The J segment lost 5 bases and the V segment lost 4 bases, leaving 12 bases of the junction unmatched. CDR3 length equals 16 residues. CDR3 in amino acids: CASSYFSGEPSETQYF. CDR3 nucleotides: TGTGCCAGCAGCTACTTTAGCGGGGAGCCATCGGAGACCCAGTACTTC. Supplemented by reference TRBV7-2 and TRBJ2-5, the full variable domain reads GAGVSQSPSNKVTEKGKDVELRCDPISGHTALYWYRQSLGQGLEFLIYFQGNSAPDKSGLPSDRFSAERTGGSVSTLTIQRTQQEDSAVYLCASSYFSGEPSETQYFGPGTRLLVL.

The chain joins TRBV5-6 to TRBJ1-1, with 8 bases that match TRBD1. Germline V CDR1 and CDR2: SGHDT, YYEEEE. After removal of 1 base from V and 5 bases from J, the junction contained 7 bases not matched to a gene. CDR3 size: 15 residues. CDR3 loop: CASSLWQGALTEAFF. The CDR3 nucleotides read TGTGCCAGCAGCTTGTGGCAGGGGGCGCTTACTGAAGCTTTCTTT.

The rearrangement links TRBV10-3 to TRBJ2-1; 9 nucleotides agree with TRBD2. The CDR3 spans 18 residues. Per the germline V gene, CDR1 is ENHRY and CDR2 is SYGVKD. The V and J ends lost 0 bases and 12 bases, in that order; junction bases with no gene match: 18. CDR3 bases: TGTGCCATCAGTGAGTCTTTCGCACTAGCGGGTCCCTCTATTTCGCAGTTCTTC. Its translation: CAISESFALAGPSISQFF.

The chain links TRBV19 to TRBJ2-3, with 7 bases aligning to TRBD2. Germline CDR1 reads LNHDA; CDR2 reads SQIVND (reference sequence). Germline trimming cut 0 bases from V and 7 bases from J; bases unmatched to any gene: 7. The CDR3 covers 15 residues. CDR3 in DNA: TGTGCCAGTAGTATAGAGGGGAGGGCACAAAATACGCAGTATTTT. This sequence encodes CASSIEGRAQNTQYF.

This chain links TRBV5-1 with TRBJ1-1, with 10 bases matching TRBD1. The CDR3 totals 16 residues. The V gene end was trimmed by 2 bases and the J gene end by 6 bases; junction bases not matched to a gene: 10. Germline V gene lookup returns CDR1 SGHRS and CDR2 YFSETQ. The CDR3: CASSLITGTGVAEAFF. CDR3 nucleotides: TGCGCCAGCAGCTTAATAACCGGGACAGGGGTCGCTGAAGCTTTCTTT.

The chain has TRBV5-4 and TRBJ2-3, with 9 bases that match TRBD2. The CDR3 totals 16 residues. CDR1 and CDR2 (germline): SGHNT, YYREEE (reference sequence). Trimming cost V 7 bases and J 1 base; bases outside gene matches: 10. CDR3 in amino acids: CASGRGLAGGTDTQYF. The CDR3 DNA sequence: TGTGCCAGCGGCCGAGGGTTAGCGGGGGGCACAGATACGCAGTATTTT.

V gene TRBV21-1 combines with J gene TRBJ2-1; TRBD2, the D gene given by the table, was not confirmed from the DNA. TRBV21-1 represents a pseudogene. The CDR3 has 11 amino acids. In nucleotides, the CDR3 is TGTGCCAGCGATGGGGGGGATGAGCAGTTCTTC. Its translation: CASDGGDEQFF.

This clone has a single count. The chain has TRBV6-5 and TRBJ2-7, with D possibly being TRBD2 (6 bases). The CDR3 extends over 13 amino acids. V was shortened by 7 bases and J by 6 bases, with 16 bases between the two germline ends. Germline V gene lookup returns CDR1 MNHEY and CDR2 SVGAGI. CDR3 DNA: TGTGCCAGCACCACCGGGGGAAGCTCCGAGCAGTACTTC. Translation: CASTTGGSSEQYF.

This chain links TRBV27 with TRBJ1-5; D gene unclear. CDR1 and CDR2 (germline): MNHEY, SMNVEV (reference sequence). V shed 0 bases and J shed 7 bases, with 10 bases lying between them. The CDR3 has 14 residues. CDR3 sequence (DNA): TGTGCCAGCAGTTTATCATGGAGTGGGCAGCCCCAGCATTTT. It is translated as CASSLSWSGQPQHF.

The chain couples TRBV2 to TRBJ2-5; 7 bases align to TRBD2. The ends lost 3 bases at V and 0 bases at J; junction bases unmatched: 4. CDR3 length equals 15 residues. The germline gives CDR1 SNHLY, CDR2 FYNNEI. The CDR3 sequence is CASSDPLADQETQYF. The CDR3 bases are TGTGCCAGCAGTGACCCCCTAGCGGACCAAGAGACCCAGTACTTC.

The CDR3 loop is CASSQDSGSRSYEQYF. The CDR3 DNA is TGCGCCAGCAGCCAAGATAGCGGCAGCCGCTCCTACGAGCAGTACTTC. The chain carries TRBV4-1 and TRBJ2-7; a possible D gene is TRBD2 (6 bases). The length of the CDR3 is 16 residues. In germline, CDR1 is MGHRA, CDR2 YSYEKL. V lost 0 bases, J lost 0 bases, and 12 bases lay in between.

This clone was seen just once. The chain combines TRBV5-1 with TRBJ2-1; D may be TRBD1 (5 bases). The V gene's germline CDR1 is SGHRS and CDR2 YFSETQ. The V end was cut by 2 bases, the J end by 5 bases, with 14 bases between. This CDR3 has 15 amino acids. The CDR3 here is CASSLRQNGHNEQFF. The CDR3 nucleotides read TGCGCCAGCAGCTTAAGACAGAACGGGCACAATGAGCAGTTCTTC.

The DNA of the CDR3 is TGTGCCAGCAGCCAAGCTCCTAGCGGCCCCGAGCAGTACTTC. Encoded protein: CASSQAPSGPEQYF. The genes are TRBV3-1 (or the pseudogene TRBV3-2) and TRBJ2-7, with 7 bases aligning to TRBD2. There are 14 residues in the CDR3. Germline values: CDR1 LGHDT, CDR2 YNNKEL (reference sequence). V dropped 1 base and J dropped 6; count of bases not matched to a gene: 6.

This chain connects TRBV6-5 to TRBJ1-4; no clear D. Germline V lookup: CDR1 MNHEY, CDR2 SVGAGI. The V and J ends lost 7 bases and 4 bases respectively, with 10 bases between them. The length of the CDR3 is 13 residues. In DNA form, the CDR3 reads TGTGCCAGCATGAGGTCGATTAATGAAAAACTGTTTTTT. Its translation: CASMRSINEKLFF.

The rearrangement joins TRBV6-7 to TRBJ1-1, with D tentatively TRBD1 (6 bases). TRBV6-7 is given ORF status, its function remaining uncertain. The CDR3 contains 15 residues. V lost 4 bases, J lost 1 base, and 13 bases lay in between. The CDR3 DNA is TGTGCCAGCAGTTCCAACAGGGTGGGGAACACTGAAGCTTTCTTT. This translates into CASSSNRVGNTEAFF.

This rearrangement joins TRBV2 to TRBJ1-4; D remains unclear. CDR3 size: 13 residues. V lost 4 bases and J 7 bases, leaving 10 bases between the germline ends. Germline V gives CDR1 SNHLY, CDR2 FYNNEI. CDR3 sequence: CASSGRILEKLFF. CDR3 in DNA: TGTGCCAGCAGTGGGCGGATACTTGAAAAACTGTTTTTT.

The chain carries TRBV10-1 and TRBJ1-5; a weak D match, TRBD1 (5 bases). Germline V gives CDR1 WNHNN, CDR2 SYGVQD (reference sequence). This CDR3 spans 17 amino acids. V was clipped by 9 bases and J by 6 bases, with 27 bases between them. This chain's CDR3 is CASSPPRTKGRLQPQHF. The CDR3 DNA sequence: TGCGCCAGTTCCCCCCCGCGAACTAAGGGGAGGCTTCAGCCCCAGCATTTT.

The chain uses TRBV18 and TRBJ1-1, with 7 bases fitting TRBD1. CDR3 length: 19 amino acids. Losses at the gene ends were 4 bases for V and 4 bases for J; bases not matched to a gene: 21. Germline V lookup: CDR1 KGHSH, CDR2 LQKENI. CDR3 coding DNA: TGTGCCAGCTCACAGGCAGGGGGGTCCCCCTCTCGGGTAGGCACTGAAGCTTTCTTT. Translation: CASSQAGGSPSRVGTEAFF.

The rearrangement uses TRBV27 and TRBJ2-7, with D maybe TRBD1 (5 bases). CDR1 and CDR2 (germline): MNHEY, SMNVEV (reference sequence). Trimming removed 6 bases from V and 5 bases from J, with 26 bases in between. The CDR3 extends over 17 amino acids. CDR3 coding DNA: TGTGCCAGCAGCCTCAGGGTAGTGGGGCAGGCAAGTAACGAGCAGTACTTC. Amino acids: CASSLRVVGQASNEQYF.

The chain is built from TRBV6-5 and TRBJ1-2, with 8 bases matching TRBD1. Germline V gene sequence: CDR1 MNHEY, CDR2 SVGAGI. V dropped 6 bases and J dropped 6; count of bases not matched to a gene: 6. The CDR3 sequence is 13 residues long. The CDR3 loop is CASRTGGVDGYTF. CDR3 DNA: TGTGCCAGCAGAACAGGGGGAGTTGATGGCTACACCTTC.

This chain links TRBV10-2 with TRBJ1-1; D is ambiguous. Germline-derived CDR1 and CDR2 are WSHSY and SAAADI. The CDR3 loop spans 13 amino acids. The germline V and J ends were trimmed by 8 bases and 1 base, with 11 bases remaining between them. Here the CDR3 DNA reads TGCGCCAGCTCCCAGGCCAGGAACACTGAAGCTTTCTTT. This gives the protein CASSQARNTEAFF.

The chain carries TRBV3-1 (or the pseudogene TRBV3-2) and TRBJ1-2; tentative D call: TRBD1 (5 bases). The CDR3 contains 13 residues. Deletions cut 3 bases from V and 8 bases from J, with 13 bases between. The V gene's germline CDR1 is LGHDT and CDR2 YNNKEL (reference sequence). CDR3 sequence (DNA): TGTGCCAGCAGCCAGACCAGGGTCATCGGCTACACCTTC. Translating gives CASSQTRVIGYTF.

The rearrangement joins TRBV6-5 to TRBJ1-2; 7 nucleotides line up with TRBD1. The trim removed 5 bases at V and 4 bases at J, leaving 7 bases unmatched. The germline V gene has CDR1 MNHEY and CDR2 SVGAGI. This CDR3 has 14 residues. The CDR3 DNA reads TGTGCCAGCAGTACGGGGGACAGTTCCTATGGCTACACCTTC. It yields the protein CASSTGDSSYGYTF.

J is TRBJ1-4 and V is TRBV7-9, with a weak D call TRBD1 (6 bases). This CDR3 has 16 amino acids. Germline CDR1 SEHNR, CDR2 FQNEAQ (reference sequence). V shed 4 bases and J shed 8 bases, with 20 bases lying between them. The CDR3 region has the DNA TGTGCCAGCAGCTCTGGGTTGGCAGGGGAAACGGAAAAACTGTTTTTT. Its protein product is CASSSGLAGETEKLFF.